The entry below gives a single T cell receptor (beta chain) sequence along with its context. Antigen specificity is unknown. Repertoires were generated with immunoSEQ multiplex PCR, while TCRdb's copy carries only in-frame clones and drops some. This table holds 850,000 to 1,200,000 clones, more than 65% found once. The germline V gene encodes CDR1 SGHTA and CDR2 FQGNSA. The CDR3 runs to 15 residues. V was pared by 5 bases and J by 0 bases, with 13 bases between. These data are taken from a study of shared clonotypes between healthy human individuals. Across the whole study: Donor composition was two women and three men, aged 18 to 49. Findings and caveats of the study: In this cohort, only blood was sampled, and tissue repertoires likely differ. Clonotype sharing among donors was thought likely to change with sequencing depth.

Partitioning of CD4+ cells yielded a CD45RA+ naive subset and a CD45RA-negative memory subset. The gene calls are TRBV7-2 and TRBJ2-5, with D tentatively TRBD2 (6 bases). Input material: memory CD4+ T cells sorted from blood. Stated subset: CD45RA-negative fraction. This sequence originates from a man between 18 and 35 years old in good health. CDR3 loop: CASSLSGGNQETQYF. The CDR3 DNA is TGTGCCAGCAGCCTCTCCGGGGGAAACCAAGAGACCCAGTACTTC.